This T cell receptor beta chain was retrieved from a study of CD8+ T cells in alopecia areata. Study overall: Tofacitinib dosing lasted 6 to 18 months, which was then followed by 6 months off drug. Study-wide results and limits: Elevated clonality characterized lesional scalp relative to normal scalp, particularly in alopecia totalis/universalis.

The authors extracted RNA and reverse transcribed it into cDNA as the sequencing template. Generated by immunoSEQ multiplex PCR, the TCRdb table keeps only in-frame clones and is missing some. The table records about 130,000 clones, approximately 58% of them present only once. This clone was picked up a small number of times. The antigen remains undetermined. Both peripheral blood and punch biopsies of lesional scalp skin were obtained from patients who had alopecia areata. PBMCs provided sorted CD4+ and CD8+ T cells. The CDR3 loop spans 15 amino acids. CDR1 is MNHNY, CDR2 SVGAGI, per germline (reference sequence). J was trimmed by 0 bases and V by 2 bases; bases with no gene match: 2.

The receptor was isolated from a human donor with alopecia areata. Sequenced here: CD4+ T cells sorted from blood, sampled at week 0. The chain uses TRBV6-6 and TRBJ2-5; 8 bases agree with TRBD2. CDR3 region: CASSYERGNQETQYF. The CDR3 DNA sequence: TGTGCCAGCAGTTACGAGCGGGGGAACCAAGAGACCCAGTACTTC.